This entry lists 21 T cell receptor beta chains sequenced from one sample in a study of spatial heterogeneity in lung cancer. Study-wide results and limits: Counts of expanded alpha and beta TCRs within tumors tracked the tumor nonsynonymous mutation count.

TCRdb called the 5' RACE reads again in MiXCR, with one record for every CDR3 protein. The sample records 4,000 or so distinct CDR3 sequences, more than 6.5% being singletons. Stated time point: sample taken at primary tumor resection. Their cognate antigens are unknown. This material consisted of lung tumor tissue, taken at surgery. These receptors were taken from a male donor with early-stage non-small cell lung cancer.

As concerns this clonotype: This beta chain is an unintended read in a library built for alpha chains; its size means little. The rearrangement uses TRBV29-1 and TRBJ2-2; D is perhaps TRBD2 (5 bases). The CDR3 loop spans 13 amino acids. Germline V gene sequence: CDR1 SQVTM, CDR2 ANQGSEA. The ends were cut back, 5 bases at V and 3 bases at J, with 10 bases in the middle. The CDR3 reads CSVFARDTGELFF. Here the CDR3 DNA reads TGCAGCGTTTTTGCGCGGGACACCGGGGAGCTGTTTTTT.

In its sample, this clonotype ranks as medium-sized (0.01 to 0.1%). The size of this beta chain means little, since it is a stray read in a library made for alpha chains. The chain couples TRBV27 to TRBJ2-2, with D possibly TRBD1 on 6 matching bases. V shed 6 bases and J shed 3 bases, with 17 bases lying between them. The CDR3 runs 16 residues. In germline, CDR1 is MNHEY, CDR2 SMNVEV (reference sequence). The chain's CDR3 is CASRRQGRLDTGELFF. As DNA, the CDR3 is TGTGCCAGCAGGCGGCAGGGGCGCTTAGACACCGGGGAGCTGTTTTTT.

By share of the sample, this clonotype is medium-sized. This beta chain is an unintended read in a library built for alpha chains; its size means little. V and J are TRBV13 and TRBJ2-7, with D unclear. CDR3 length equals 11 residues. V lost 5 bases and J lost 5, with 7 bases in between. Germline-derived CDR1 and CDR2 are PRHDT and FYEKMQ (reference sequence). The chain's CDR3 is CASSLLNEQYF. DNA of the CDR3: TGTGCCAGCAGCCTGTTAAACGAGCAGTACTTC.

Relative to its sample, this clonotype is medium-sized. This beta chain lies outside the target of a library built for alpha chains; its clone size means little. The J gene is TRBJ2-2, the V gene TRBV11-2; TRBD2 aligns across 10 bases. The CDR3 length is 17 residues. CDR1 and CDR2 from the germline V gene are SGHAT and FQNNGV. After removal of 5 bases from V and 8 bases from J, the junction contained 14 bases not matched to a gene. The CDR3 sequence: CASSPASGRAAAGELFF. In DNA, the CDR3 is TGTGCCAGCAGCCCGGCGAGCGGGAGGGCCGCGGCGGGGGAGCTGTTTTTT.

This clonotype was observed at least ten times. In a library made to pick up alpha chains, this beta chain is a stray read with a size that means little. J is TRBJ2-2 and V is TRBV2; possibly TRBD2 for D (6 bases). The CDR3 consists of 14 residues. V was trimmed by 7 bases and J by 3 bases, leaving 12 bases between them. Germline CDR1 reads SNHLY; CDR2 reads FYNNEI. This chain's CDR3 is CASIRERDTGELFF. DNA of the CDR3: TGTGCCAGCATACGGGAGAGGGACACCGGGGAGCTGTTTTTT.

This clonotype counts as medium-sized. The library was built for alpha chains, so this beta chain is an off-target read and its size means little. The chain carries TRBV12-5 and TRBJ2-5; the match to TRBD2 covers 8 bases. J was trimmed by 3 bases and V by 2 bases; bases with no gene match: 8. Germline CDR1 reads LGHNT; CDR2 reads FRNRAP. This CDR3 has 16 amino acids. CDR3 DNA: TGTGCTAGTGGTTTGACTATCGGGGGGGACGAAGAGACCCAGTACTTC. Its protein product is CASGLTIGGDEETQYF.

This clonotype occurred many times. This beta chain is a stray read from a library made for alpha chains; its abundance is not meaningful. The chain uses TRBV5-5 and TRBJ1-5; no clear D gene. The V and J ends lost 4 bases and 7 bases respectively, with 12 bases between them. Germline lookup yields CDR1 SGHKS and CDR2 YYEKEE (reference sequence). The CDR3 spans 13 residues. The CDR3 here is CASSRVFRQPQHF. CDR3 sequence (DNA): TGTGCCAGCAGCCGTGTTTTCAGGCAGCCCCAGCATTTT. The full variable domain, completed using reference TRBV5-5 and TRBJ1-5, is DAGVTQSPTHLIKTRGQQVTLRCSPISGHKSVSWYQQVLGQGPQFIFQYYEKEERGRGNFPDRFSARQFPNYSSELNVNALLLGDSALYLCASSRVFRQPQHFGDGTRLSIL.

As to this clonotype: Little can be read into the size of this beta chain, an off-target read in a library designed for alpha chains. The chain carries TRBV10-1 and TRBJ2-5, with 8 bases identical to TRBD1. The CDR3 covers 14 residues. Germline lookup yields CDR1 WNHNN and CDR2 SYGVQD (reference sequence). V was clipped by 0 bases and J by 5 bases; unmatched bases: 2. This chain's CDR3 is CASSESRQGETQYF. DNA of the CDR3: TGCGCCAGCAGTGAGTCTCGACAGGGGGAGACCCAGTACTTC.

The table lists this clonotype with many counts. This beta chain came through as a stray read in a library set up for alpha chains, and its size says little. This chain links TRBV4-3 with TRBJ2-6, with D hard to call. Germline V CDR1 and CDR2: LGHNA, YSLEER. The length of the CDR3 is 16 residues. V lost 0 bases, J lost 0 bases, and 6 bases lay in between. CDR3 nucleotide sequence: TGCGCCAGCAGCCAAGATCATTCCTCTGGGGCCAACGTCCTGACTTTC. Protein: CASSQDHSSGANVLTF.

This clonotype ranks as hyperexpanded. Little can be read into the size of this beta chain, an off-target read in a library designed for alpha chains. The CDR3 sequence: CASSPELAGGRPDTQYF. As DNA, the CDR3 is TGTGCCAGCAGCCCCGAACTAGCGGGGGGGAGGCCAGATACGCAGTATTTT. The V and J genes are TRBV28 and TRBJ2-3, with TRBD2 matching 13 bases. The ends lost 6 bases at V and 4 bases at J; junction bases unmatched: 10. The germline V gene encodes CDR1 MDHEN and CDR2 SYDVKM. This CDR3 region has 17 residues.

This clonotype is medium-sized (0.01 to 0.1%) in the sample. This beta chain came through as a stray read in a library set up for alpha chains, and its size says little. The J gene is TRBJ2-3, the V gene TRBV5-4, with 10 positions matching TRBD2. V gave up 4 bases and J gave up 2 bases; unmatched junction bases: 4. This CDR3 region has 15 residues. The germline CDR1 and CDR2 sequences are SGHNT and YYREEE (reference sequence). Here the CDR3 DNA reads TGTGCCAGCAGCCCTAGCGGGGGCTACACAGATACGCAGTATTTT. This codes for CASSPSGGYTDTQYF.

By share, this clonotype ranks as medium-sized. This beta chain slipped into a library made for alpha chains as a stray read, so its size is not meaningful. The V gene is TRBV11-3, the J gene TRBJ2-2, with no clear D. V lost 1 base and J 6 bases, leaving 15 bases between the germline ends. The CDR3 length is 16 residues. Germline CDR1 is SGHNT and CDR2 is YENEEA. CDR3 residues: CASSLGAPVGPGELFF. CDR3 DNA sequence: TGTGCCAGCAGCTTAGGGGCTCCCGTAGGGCCCGGGGAGCTGTTTTTT.

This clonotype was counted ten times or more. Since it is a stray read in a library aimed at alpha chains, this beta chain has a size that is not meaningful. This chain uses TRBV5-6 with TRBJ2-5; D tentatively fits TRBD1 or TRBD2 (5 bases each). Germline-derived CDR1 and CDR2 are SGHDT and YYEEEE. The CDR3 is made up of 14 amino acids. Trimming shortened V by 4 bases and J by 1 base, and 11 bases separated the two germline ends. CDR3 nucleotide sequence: TGTGCCAGCAGCGAGGGACGGTTCCAAGAGACCCAGTACTTC. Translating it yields CASSEGRFQETQYF. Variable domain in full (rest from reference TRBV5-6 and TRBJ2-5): DAGVTQSPTHLIKTRGQQVTLRCSPKSGHDTVSWYQQALGQGPQFIFQYYEEEERQRGNFPDRFSGHQFPNYSSELNVNALLLGDSALYLCASSEGRFQETQYFGPGTRLLVL.

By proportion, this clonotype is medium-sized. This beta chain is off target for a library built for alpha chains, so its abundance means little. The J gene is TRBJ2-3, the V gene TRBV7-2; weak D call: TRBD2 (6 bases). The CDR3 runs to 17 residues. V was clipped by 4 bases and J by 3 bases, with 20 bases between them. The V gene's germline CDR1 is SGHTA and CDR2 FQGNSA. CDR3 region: CASSYGGRGGGTDTQYF. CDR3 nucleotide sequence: TGTGCCAGCAGCTACGGCGGGCGAGGAGGAGGGACAGATACGCAGTATTTT.

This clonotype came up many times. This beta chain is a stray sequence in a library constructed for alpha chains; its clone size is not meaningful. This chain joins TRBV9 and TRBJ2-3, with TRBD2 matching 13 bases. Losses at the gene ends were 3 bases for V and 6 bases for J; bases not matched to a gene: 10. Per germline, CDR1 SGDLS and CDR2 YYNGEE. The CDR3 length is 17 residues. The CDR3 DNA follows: TGTGCCAGCAGCGCGGGACAACTAGCGGGAGGGGTGGATACGCAGTATTTT. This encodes CASSAGQLAGGVDTQYF.

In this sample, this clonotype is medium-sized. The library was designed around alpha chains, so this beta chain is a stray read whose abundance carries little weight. In DNA form, the CDR3 reads TGTGCCAGCACTCTGGGGGGTCCGAACACTGAAGCTTTCTTT. This sequence encodes CASTLGGPNTEAFF. The chain carries TRBV12-3 or TRBV12-4 and TRBJ1-1, with D perhaps TRBD1 (5 bases). V was shortened by 7 bases and J by 1 base, with 13 bases between the two germline ends. The CDR3 is 14 amino acids.

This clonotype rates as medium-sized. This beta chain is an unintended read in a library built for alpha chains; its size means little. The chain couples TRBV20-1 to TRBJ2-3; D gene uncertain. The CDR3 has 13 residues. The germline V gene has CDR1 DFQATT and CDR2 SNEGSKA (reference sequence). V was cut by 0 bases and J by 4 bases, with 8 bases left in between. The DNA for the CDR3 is TGCAGTGCTAGAGATCTGGCCTCAGATACGCAGTATTTT. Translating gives CSARDLASDTQYF.

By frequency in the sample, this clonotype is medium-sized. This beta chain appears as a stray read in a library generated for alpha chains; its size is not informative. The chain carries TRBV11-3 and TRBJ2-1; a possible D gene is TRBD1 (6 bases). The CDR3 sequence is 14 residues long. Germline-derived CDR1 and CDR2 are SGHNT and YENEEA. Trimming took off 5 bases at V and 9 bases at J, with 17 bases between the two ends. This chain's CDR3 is CASSPLGLQGEQFF. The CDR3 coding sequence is TGTGCCAGCAGCCCATTGGGGTTACAGGGTGAGCAGTTCTTC.

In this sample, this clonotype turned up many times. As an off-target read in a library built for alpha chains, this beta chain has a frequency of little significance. CDR3 protein: CASSYLIWVGSRANVLTF. The CDR3 nucleotides read TGTGCCAGCAGTTACCTTATTTGGGTAGGGTCTAGGGCCAACGTCCTGACTTTC. The V and J genes are TRBV6-5 and TRBJ2-6; D is undetermined. This CDR3 comprises 18 residues. Deletions cut 2 bases from V and 5 bases from J, with 19 bases between. Per germline, CDR1 MNHEY and CDR2 SVGAGI.

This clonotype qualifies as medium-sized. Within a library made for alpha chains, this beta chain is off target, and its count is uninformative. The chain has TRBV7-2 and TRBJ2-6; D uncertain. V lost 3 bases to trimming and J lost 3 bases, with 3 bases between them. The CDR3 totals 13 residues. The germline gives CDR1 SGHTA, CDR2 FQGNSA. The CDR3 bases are TGTGCCAGCAGCTTCTTTGGGGCCAACGTCCTGACTTTC. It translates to CASSFFGANVLTF.

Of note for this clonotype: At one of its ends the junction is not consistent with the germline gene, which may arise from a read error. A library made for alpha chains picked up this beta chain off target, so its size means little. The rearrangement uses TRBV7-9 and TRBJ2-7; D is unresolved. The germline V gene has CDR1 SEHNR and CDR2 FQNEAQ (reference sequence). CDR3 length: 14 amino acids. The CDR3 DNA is TGTGTCAGCAGCTTCGCCGAGAGTACCTACGAGCAGAACTTC. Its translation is CVSSFAESTYEQNF.